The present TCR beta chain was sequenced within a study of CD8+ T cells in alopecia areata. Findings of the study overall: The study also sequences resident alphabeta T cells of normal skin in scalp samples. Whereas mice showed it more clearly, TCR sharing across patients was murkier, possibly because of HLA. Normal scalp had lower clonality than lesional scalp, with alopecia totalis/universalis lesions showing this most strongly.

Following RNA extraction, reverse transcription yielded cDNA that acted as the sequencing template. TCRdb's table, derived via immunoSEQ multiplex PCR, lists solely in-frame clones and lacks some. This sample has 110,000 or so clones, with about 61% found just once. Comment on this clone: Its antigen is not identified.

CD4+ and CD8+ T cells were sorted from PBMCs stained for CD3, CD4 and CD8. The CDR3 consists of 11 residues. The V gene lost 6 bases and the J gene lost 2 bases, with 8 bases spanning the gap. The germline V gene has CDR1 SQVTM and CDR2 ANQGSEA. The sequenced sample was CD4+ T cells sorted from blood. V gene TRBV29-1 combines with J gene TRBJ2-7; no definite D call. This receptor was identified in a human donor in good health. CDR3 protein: CSVGNTYEQYF. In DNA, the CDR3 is TGCAGCGTGGGGAATACCTACGAGCAGTACTTC.